This T cell receptor (beta chain) was sequenced during a study of Ad26.COV2.S vaccination and SARS-CoV-2 variants. Study information: The authors gave Ad26.COV2.S intramuscularly, either once or twice 56 days apart.

J gave up 3 bases and V 3 bases, and 3 bases lay outside the gene matches. Germline CDR1 is SGHRS and CDR2 is YFSETQ. This CDR3 region has 14 residues. About this clone: Its antigen remains unidentified.

The data were produced by immunoSEQ multiplex PCR, yet TCRdb's version contains in-frame clones alone and is incomplete. This table holds hundreds of thousands of clones, approximately 90% found once. Study-level results: Comparable non-spike TCR breadth was observed in vaccine and placebo recipients.

Noted treatment: over 15 received Ad26.COV2.S at low or high dose, single or two shots; about 5 received placebo; per-sample allocation not given. At day 63 after the first vaccine or placebo injection, samples were drawn. V and J are TRBV5-1 and TRBJ2-7; the match to TRBD1 covers 10 bases. Sequencing was performed on peripheral blood, taken in a trial of Ad26.COV2.S vaccine versus placebo. This sequence originates from a person between 18 and 65 years old who received the Ad26.COV2.S COVID-19 vaccine or a placebo. This chain's CDR3 is CASSSGTGDYEQYF. CDR3 DNA sequence: TGCGCCAGCAGCTCAGGGACAGGGGACTACGAGCAGTACTTC.